A single sample is the source of the 11 T cell receptor beta chains below, sequenced in a study of OX40 agonist ivuxolimab in advanced cancers. Sequenced by immunoSEQ multiplex PCR; TCRdb stores in-frame clones only, minus some. The table has 100,000 or so clones, about 92% seen once. The sequencing used CD4+ or CD8+ T cells sorted from blood, collected in a trial of the OX40 agonist ivuxolimab. All receptors come from an adult with an advanced solid tumor such as melanoma, head and neck, liver or kidney cancer.

The CDR3 DNA reads as TGTGCCAGCAGCTTGGCCACTAGGACTAGCCCCACAGATACGCAGTATTTT. Translation: CASSLATRTSPTDTQYF. The gene calls are TRBV5-4 and TRBJ2-3; TRBD2 matches at 8 bases. The CDR3 runs to 17 residues. Germline V gene sequence: CDR1 SGHNT, CDR2 YYREEE (reference sequence). Losses at the gene ends were 0 bases for V and 2 bases for J; bases not matched to a gene: 8.

The CDR3 sequence is CATSRDPPTDTQYF. The CDR3 DNA reads TGTGCCACCAGCAGAGATCCCCCAACAGATACGCAGTATTTT. The V call is TRBV15, the J call TRBJ2-3; D not certain. Germline CDR1 and CDR2: LNHNV and YYDKDF (reference sequence). V was trimmed by 0 bases and J by 3 bases, leaving 7 bases between them. The CDR3 runs to 14 residues.

The chain links TRBV4-3 to TRBJ1-1; D possibly corresponds to TRBD1 (6 bases). Deletions cut 3 bases from V and 4 bases from J, with 9 bases between. This CDR3 is built from 13 residues. Looked up from germline, CDR1 is LGHNA and CDR2 is YSLEER. The CDR3 nucleotides read TGCGCCAGCAGCCACACAGGGACCACTGAAGCTTTCTTT. This encodes CASSHTGTTEAFF.

J is TRBJ2-5 and V is TRBV4-1; 11 positions agree with TRBD2. The CDR3 runs to 15 residues. CDR1 is MGHRA, CDR2 YSYEKL, per germline. V trimming: 2 bases; J trimming: 5 bases; junction bases outside the gene matches: 4. The CDR3 is CASSQIAGGPETQYF. The CDR3 DNA reads TGCGCCAGCAGCCAAATAGCGGGGGGGCCCGAGACCCAGTACTTC.

This clone was found a few times. V usage is TRBV4-1 and J usage is TRBJ2-7, with D perhaps TRBD2 (5 bases). Trimming took 0 bases from V and 4 from J, leaving 7 bases between them. Germline-derived CDR1 and CDR2 are MGHRA and YSYEKL. The length of the CDR3 is 13 residues. For the CDR3, the DNA is TGCGCCAGCAGCCAAGAAAGGAGGTACGAGCAGTACTTC. Translated, it gives CASSQERRYEQYF.

This chain joins TRBV5-1 and TRBJ2-7, with 8 bases matching TRBD2. The V segment lost 1 base and the J segment 3 bases; nucleotides outside the gene matches: 6. CDR1 is SGHRS and CDR2 is YFSETQ in the germline V gene. This CDR3 has 15 amino acids. In DNA form, the CDR3 reads TGCGCCAGCAGCTTGTCGACTAGCGCCGGCTACGAGCAGTACTTC. Protein: CASSLSTSAGYEQYF.

This chain joins TRBV11-2 and TRBJ2-7, with D possibly TRBD2 on 6 matching bases. The ends were cut back, 1 base at V and 2 bases at J, with 15 bases in the middle. Germline assignment: CDR1 SGHAT and CDR2 FQNNGV. The CDR3 length is 16 residues. CDR3 nucleotide sequence: TGTGCCAGCAGCTTAGCCGGTCCTAGCGTTCCCTACGAGCAGTACTTC. It specifies CASSLAGPSVPYEQYF.

The chain is built from TRBV27 and TRBJ2-7, with no clear D. Germline V gives CDR1 MNHEY, CDR2 SMNVEV (reference sequence). The CDR3 is made up of 13 amino acids. V was cut by 6 bases and J by 1 base, with 10 bases left in between. CDR3 protein: CASRAGGSYEQYF. DNA for the CDR3: TGTGCCAGCAGAGCTGGCGGTTCCTACGAGCAGTACTTC.

The V call is TRBV7-7, the J call TRBJ2-2, with D possibly TRBD1 on 6 matching bases. This CDR3 is built from 15 residues. Trimming stripped 1 base from V and 2 bases from J, with 8 bases between. Germline lookup yields CDR1 SSHAT and CDR2 FNYEAQ (reference sequence). The CDR3 sequence is CASSLGGGNTGELFF. The DNA of the CDR3 is TGTGCCAGCAGCTTAGGTGGGGGCAACACCGGGGAGCTGTTTTTT.

The V and J genes are TRBV6-1 and TRBJ2-7; 8 bases fit TRBD2. J was trimmed by 3 bases and V by 4 bases; bases with no gene match: 8. CDR1 is MNHNS and CDR2 is SASEGT in the germline V gene. This CDR3 region has 15 residues. This chain's CDR3 is CASSAPAGVHYEQYF. The CDR3 bases are TGTGCCAGCAGTGCCCCAGCGGGAGTCCACTACGAGCAGTACTTC.

The chain is built from TRBV6-1 and TRBJ2-7; 11 positions match TRBD2. The CDR3 consists of 14 residues. Unmatched junction bases numbered 3, after V lost 2 bases and J lost 6 bases. In germline, CDR1 is MNHNS, CDR2 SASEGT. The CDR3 bases are TGTGCCAGCAGTGAAATAGCGGGAGGGTTCGAGCAGTACTTC. Residues: CASSEIAGGFEQYF.